These T cell receptor beta chains were read from a single sample in a study of response to subunit inactivated influenza vaccine. One entry per CDR3 protein, called by TCRdb with MiXCR from the RT-PCR reads. The top ten hold 7.5% to 8% of the sample, which has about 650,000 distinct CDR3 sequences, approximately 15% seen once. The starting material was PBMCs from blood, obtained around 14 days before vaccination. The receptor set was obtained from a man aged 50-59 years who received an inactivated influenza vaccine. Both conserved end residues are part of each CDR3. A D gene is named only where the DNA matches it firmly. Only some rows state a clone size, as once, few, many or a class for expanded clones.

clone_size: many
d_call: .
j_call: TRBJ2-3
v_call: TRBV29-1
cdr3_aa: CRPGCARAYSTDTQYF
cdr3_nt: TGCAGACCGGGCTGTGCCAGGGCTTATAGCACAGATACGCAGTATTTT

clone_size: many
d_call: .
j_call: TRBJ2-3
v_call: TRBV4-2
cdr3_aa: CASSQDFTRATSTDTQYF
cdr3_nt: TGTGCCAGCAGCCAAGATTTCACCCGAGCAACTAGCACAGATACGCAGTATTTT

clone_size: .
d_call: TRBD1
j_call: TRBJ2-7
v_call: TRBV20-1
cdr3_aa: CSARDIQGAYEQYF
cdr3_nt: TGCAGTGCTAGAGATATCCAGGGGGCTTACGAGCAGTACTTC

clone_size: few
d_call: .
j_call: TRBJ2-3
v_call: TRBV7-9
cdr3_aa: CASSFQGRGTDTQYF
cdr3_nt: TGTGCCAGCAGCTTTCAGGGAAGGGGCACAGATACGCAGTATTTT

clone_size: many
d_call: .
j_call: TRBJ2-3
v_call: TRBV15
cdr3_aa: CATRNFADTQYF
cdr3_nt: TGTGCCACCAGAAATTTTGCAGATACGCAGTATTTT

clone_size: .
d_call: TRBD1
j_call: TRBJ2-3
v_call: TRBV27
cdr3_aa: CASSLMAGGLHTQYF
cdr3_nt: TGTGCCAGCAGTTTAATGGCAGGGGGTCTTCATACGCAGTATTTT

clone_size: few
d_call: .
j_call: TRBJ2-5
v_call: TRBV3-1
cdr3_aa: CASSQGPIARETQYF
cdr3_nt: TGTGCCAGCAGCCAAGGCCCCATAGCTCGAGAGACCCAGTACTTC

clone_size: many
d_call: TRBD1
j_call: TRBJ1-1
v_call: TRBV27
cdr3_aa: CASSLGDRGILFF
cdr3_nt: TGTGCCAGCAGTTTAGGGGACAGGGGGATACTTTTCTTT

clone_size: .
d_call: .
j_call: TRBJ2-3
v_call: TRBV2
cdr3_aa: CASSRDHSSTDTQYF
cdr3_nt: TGTGCCAGCAGTAGAGACCACTCTAGCACAGATACGCAGTATTTT

clone_size: few
d_call: TRBD2
j_call: TRBJ2-7
v_call: TRBV20-1
cdr3_aa: CSATAGTSGSHEQYF
cdr3_nt: TGCAGTGCCACGGCCGGGACTAGCGGGAGTCACGAGCAGTACTTC

clone_size: .
d_call: .
j_call: TRBJ1-2
v_call: TRBV4-1
cdr3_aa: CASSPPKWDYTF
cdr3_nt: TGCGCCAGCAGCCCACCGAAGTGGGACTACACCTTC

clone_size: many
d_call: .
j_call: TRBJ2-3
v_call: TRBV11-2
cdr3_aa: CASKWGASTDTQYF
cdr3_nt: TGTGCCAGCAAGTGGGGGGCTAGCACAGATACGCAGTATTTT

clone_size: .
d_call: .
j_call: TRBJ1-4
v_call: TRBV6-5
cdr3_aa: CASSYSQGTNEKLFF
cdr3_nt: TGTGCCAGCAGTTACTCACAGGGTACTAATGAAAAACTGTTTTTT

clone_size: few
d_call: .
j_call: TRBJ1-1
v_call: TRBV11-2
cdr3_aa: CASSLYGTEAFF
cdr3_nt: TGTGCCAGCAGCTTATATGGCACTGAAGCTTTCTTT

clone_size: few
d_call: TRBD2
j_call: TRBJ2-3
v_call: TRBV6-1
cdr3_aa: CASTPLAGEGRDTQYF
cdr3_nt: TGTGCCAGCACTCCCCTAGCGGGAGAGGGAAGAGATACGCAGTATTTT

clone_size: .
d_call: .
j_call: TRBJ2-7
v_call: TRBV4-3
cdr3_aa: CASSQDRDPGYEQYF
cdr3_nt: TGCGCCAGCAGCCAAGATAGGGATCCGGGCTACGAGCAGTACTTC

clone_size: few
d_call: .
j_call: TRBJ1-1
v_call: TRBV20-1
cdr3_aa: CSASERAEAFF
cdr3_nt: TGCAGTGCTAGCGAGAGGGCTGAAGCTTTCTTT

clone_size: few
d_call: .
j_call: TRBJ2-7
v_call: TRBV20-1
cdr3_aa: CCARASLLGQLLYEQYF
cdr3_nt: TGCTGTGCTAGAGCTTCTCTGTTAGGACAGCTCCTTTACGAGCAGTACTTC

clone_size: .
d_call: .
j_call: TRBJ2-7
v_call: TRBV28
cdr3_aa: CASGLGEQYF
cdr3_nt: TGTGCCAGCGGCCTAGGCGAGCAGTACTTC

clone_size: .
d_call: .
j_call: TRBJ2-6
v_call: TRBV6-2/TRBV6-3
cdr3_aa: CASRTIGSGANVLTF
cdr3_nt: TGTGCCAGCAGAACTATTGGCTCTGGGGCCAACGTCCTGACTTTC

clone_size: many
d_call: TRBD1
j_call: TRBJ1-2
v_call: TRBV7-2
cdr3_aa: CASSFITGGNGYTF
cdr3_nt: TGTGCCAGCAGCTTCATAACAGGGGGCAATGGCTACACCTTC

clone_size: .
d_call: .
j_call: TRBJ2-3
v_call: TRBV5-4
cdr3_aa: CASSLEATSTDTQYF
cdr3_nt: TGTGCCAGCAGCTTGGAGGCGACCAGCACAGATACGCAGTATTTT

clone_size: .
d_call: .
j_call: TRBJ2-7
v_call: TRBV6-1
cdr3_aa: CASSLDVDTYEQYF
cdr3_nt: TGTGCCAGCAGCTTGGACGTCGACACCTACGAGCAGTACTTC

clone_size: .
d_call: .
j_call: TRBJ2-1
v_call: TRBV2
cdr3_aa: CASSPLGLSYNEQFF
cdr3_nt: TGTGCCAGCAGTCCCCTGGGCCTCTCCTACAATGAGCAGTTCTTC

clone_size: .
d_call: .
j_call: TRBJ2-5
v_call: TRBV30
cdr3_aa: CAWSGVGETQYF
cdr3_nt: TGTGCCTGGAGTGGGGTAGGGGAGACCCAGTACTTC

clone_size: many
d_call: TRBD1
j_call: TRBJ2-1
v_call: TRBV7-8
cdr3_aa: CASSLVGDSLSYNEQFF
cdr3_nt: TGTGCCAGCAGCTTAGTAGGGGACAGCCTCTCCTACAATGAGCAGTTCTTC

clone_size: few
d_call: TRBD2
j_call: TRBJ2-1
v_call: TRBV18
cdr3_aa: CASRLAGVNNEQFF
cdr3_nt: TGTGCCAGCCGACTAGCGGGGGTCAACAATGAGCAGTTCTTC

clone_size: .
d_call: TRBD2
j_call: TRBJ2-3
v_call: TRBV6-5
cdr3_aa: CASSYWTSGRAGSTDTQYF
cdr3_nt: TGTGCCAGCAGTTACTGGACTAGCGGGAGGGCCGGGAGCACAGATACGCAGTATTTT

clone_size: many
d_call: .
j_call: TRBJ2-7
v_call: TRBV12-3/TRBV12-4
cdr3_aa: CASSFQGPYEQYF
cdr3_nt: TGTGCCAGCAGTTTTCAGGGCCCCTACGAGCAGTACTTC

clone_size: .
d_call: TRBD1
j_call: TRBJ2-2
v_call: TRBV6-2/TRBV6-3
cdr3_aa: CASGSTGMNTGELFF
cdr3_nt: TGTGCCAGCGGTTCGACAGGGATGAACACCGGGGAGCTGTTTTTT

clone_size: few
d_call: .
j_call: TRBJ1-1
v_call: TRBV5-5
cdr3_aa: CASSLASLPLDTEAFF
cdr3_nt: TGTGCCAGCAGCTTGGCCTCCCTACCCTTGGACACTGAAGCTTTCTTT

clone_size: few
d_call: TRBD2
j_call: TRBJ2-2
v_call: TRBV7-6
cdr3_aa: CASSWVNLAGETGELFF
cdr3_nt: TGTGCCAGCAGTTGGGTAAACTTAGCGGGTGAAACCGGGGAGCTGTTTTTT

clone_size: .
d_call: TRBD2
j_call: TRBJ2-7
v_call: TRBV11-2
cdr3_aa: CASSLDSSAGGRYEQYF
cdr3_nt: TGTGCCAGCAGCTTAGATTCCTCTGCGGGGGGGCGTTACGAGCAGTACTTC

clone_size: many
d_call: .
j_call: TRBJ2-2
v_call: TRBV5-1
cdr3_aa: CASSLGQGGTGELFF
cdr3_nt: TGTGCCAGCAGCTTGGGCCAGGGAGGCACCGGGGAGCTGTTTTTT

clone_size: few
d_call: .
j_call: TRBJ2-2
v_call: TRBV12-3/TRBV12-4
cdr3_aa: CASSLGLEELFF
cdr3_nt: TGTGCCAGCAGTTTGGGGCTGGAGGAGCTGTTTTTT

clone_size: many
d_call: .
j_call: TRBJ2-1
v_call: TRBV20-1
cdr3_aa: CSASLDSYNEQFF
cdr3_nt: TGCAGTGCTAGCCTCGACTCCTACAATGAGCAGTTCTTC